This T cell receptor (beta chain) comes out of a study of blood T cell repertoires in COVID-19. Across the study: Whether acute or convalescent, the COVID-19 samples came from the United States, Italy and Spain. PBMCs, B-cell-depleted T cells, or T cells were the source of the cDNA or gDNA that made up the material.

The authors' processing: Estimated nucleated cell counts came from reference gene primer amplification. Sequencing was performed with immunoSEQ multiplex PCR; in TCRdb, only in-frame clones are kept and a portion is missing. V and J calls and clone size follow that table, whereas D and trimming were derived from the DNA. The profile shows some 130,000 clones, 84% of them singletons. The germline CDR1 and CDR2 sequences are SGDLS and YYNGEE. This CDR3 is built from 13 residues. Trimming cost V 4 bases and J 8 bases, with 15 bases left between them. Sequenced sample: peripheral blood. The origin of this receptor is a woman aged 30 to 39 who had recovered from COVID-19. The chain links TRBV9 to TRBJ1-2; the D gene is possibly TRBD1 (6 bases). CDR3 loop: CASSLDSLWGYTF. The CDR3 DNA reads TGTGCCAGCAGCCTGGACAGCCTCTGGGGCTACACCTTC.